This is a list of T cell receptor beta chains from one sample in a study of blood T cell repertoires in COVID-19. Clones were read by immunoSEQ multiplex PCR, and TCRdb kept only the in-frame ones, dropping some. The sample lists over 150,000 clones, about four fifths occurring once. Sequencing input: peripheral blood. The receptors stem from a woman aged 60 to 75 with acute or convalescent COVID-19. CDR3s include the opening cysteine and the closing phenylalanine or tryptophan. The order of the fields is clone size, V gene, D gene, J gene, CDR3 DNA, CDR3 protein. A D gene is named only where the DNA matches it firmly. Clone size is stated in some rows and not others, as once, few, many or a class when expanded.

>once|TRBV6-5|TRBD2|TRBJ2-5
TGTGCCAGCAGTTACAGGCGGGGGGACCAAGAGACCCAGTACTTC
CASSYRRGDQETQYF
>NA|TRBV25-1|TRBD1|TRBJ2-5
TGTGCCAGCAGTGACGGGACAGCTCCCCTACCAGGAGAGACCCAGTACTTC
CASSDGTAPLPGETQYF
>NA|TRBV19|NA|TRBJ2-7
TGTGCCAGTAGCCCCCCGGGTTACGAGCAGTACTTC
CASSPPGYEQYF
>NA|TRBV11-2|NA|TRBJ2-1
TGTGCCAGCAGCTTAGTAGGGGGAACCGAGTACAATGAGCAGTTCTTC
CASSLVGGTEYNEQFF
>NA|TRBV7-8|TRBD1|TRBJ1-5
TGTGCCAGCAGCTCGATGGGACAGGGCGGCAATCAGCCCCAGCATTTT
CASSSMGQGGNQPQHF
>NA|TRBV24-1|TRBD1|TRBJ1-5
TGTGCCACCAGTGATCCCCGACAGGGGAGCAATCAGCCCCAGCATTTT
CATSDPRQGSNQPQHF
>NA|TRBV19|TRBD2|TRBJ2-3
TGTGCCAGTAGTATAGGACTAGCGGGGGGATATACGCAGTATTTT
CASSIGLAGGYTQYF
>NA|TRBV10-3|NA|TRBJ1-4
TGTGCCATCCGAGGGGATGGGGGCACGAATGAAAAACTGTTTTTT
CAIRGDGGTNEKLFF
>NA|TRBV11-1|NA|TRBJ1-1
TGTGCCAGCAGTCGCCTCGCGGCTGTCGACACTGAAGCTTTCTTT
CASSRLAAVDTEAFF
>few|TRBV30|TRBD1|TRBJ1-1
TGTGCCTGGAGTGCCCCGGGGACAGGGAAACTACGGGGAGCTTTCTTT
CAWSAPGTGKLRGAFF
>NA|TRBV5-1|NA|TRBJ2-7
TGCGCCAGCAGCTTGGGGGTCAGGTACGAGCAGTACTTC
CASSLGVRYEQYF
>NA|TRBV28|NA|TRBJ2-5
TGTGCCAGCAGTTTATCCCAGGGGAGAGAGACCCAGTACTTC
CASSLSQGRETQYF
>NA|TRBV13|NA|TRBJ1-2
TGTGCCAGCAGCTTAGGCTCCGGGACACTGAGCGGCTACACCTTC
CASSLGSGTLSGYTF
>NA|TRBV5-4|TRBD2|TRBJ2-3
TGTGCCAGCAGCTTGGCCCTAGCGGCTAGCACAGATACGCAGTATTTT
CASSLALAASTDTQYF
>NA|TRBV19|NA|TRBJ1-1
TGTGCCAGTAGCATAAGTCCGTCATCCGAGGCTTTCTTT
CASSISPSSEAFF
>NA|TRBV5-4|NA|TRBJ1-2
TGTGCCAGCAGCTTTACACAGCCCGGGAGCGGCTACACCTTC
CASSFTQPGSGYTF
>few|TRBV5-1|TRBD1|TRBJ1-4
TGCGCCAGCAGCTCTGACTCCGGGACAGCCGTGAAACCCGGTGAAAAACTGTTTTTT
CASSSDSGTAVKPGEKLFF
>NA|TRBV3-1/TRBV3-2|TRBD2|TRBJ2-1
TGTGCCAGCAGCCCCGGACTAGCGGGGGCTCCGGGCTCCTACAATGAGCAGTTCTTC
CASSPGLAGAPGSYNEQFF
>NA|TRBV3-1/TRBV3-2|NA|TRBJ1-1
TGTGCCAGCAGCCAAGATATGAACACTGAAGCTTTCTTT
CASSQDMNTEAFF
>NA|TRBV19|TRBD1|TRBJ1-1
TGTGCCAGTAGATCTGGGGACAGGGGGGTGAACACTGAAGCTTTCTTT
CASRSGDRGVNTEAFF
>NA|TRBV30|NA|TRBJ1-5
TGTGCCTGGAATGCCGGCGGGGATCAGCCCCAGCATTTT
CAWNAGGDQPQHF
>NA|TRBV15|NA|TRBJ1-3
TGTGCCACCAGCAGAGATCGGGGAAACACCATATATTTT
CATSRDRGNTIYF
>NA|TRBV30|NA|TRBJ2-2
TGTGCCTGGAGTCCTTCAAGAATTCGGACCGGGGAGCTGTTTTTT
CAWSPSRIRTGELFF
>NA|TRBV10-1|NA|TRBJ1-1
TGCGCCAGCAGTGAAGGGAGACGGACTGAAGCTTTCTTT
CASSEGRRTEAFF
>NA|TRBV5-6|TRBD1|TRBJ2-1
TGTGCCAGCAGCCCGGACAGGACCCACTTCAATGAGCAGTTCTTC
CASSPDRTHFNEQFF
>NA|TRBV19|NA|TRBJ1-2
TGTGCCAGTAGACAGGGCGAAACCTCTAACTATGGCTACACCTTC
CASRQGETSNYGYTF
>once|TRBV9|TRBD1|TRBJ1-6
TGTGCCAGCAGCCTGACAGGGGGCTCACTTTCACCCCTCCACTTT
CASSLTGGSLSPLHF
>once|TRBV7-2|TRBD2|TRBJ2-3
TGTGCCAGCAGCTTGGGACTACGCACAGATACGCAGTATTTT
CASSLGLRTDTQYF
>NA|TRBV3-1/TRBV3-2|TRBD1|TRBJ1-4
TGTGCCAGCAGCTTCGGGGACAGTATTAATGAAAAACTGTTTTTT
CASSFGDSINEKLFF
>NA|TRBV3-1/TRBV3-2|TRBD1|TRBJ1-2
TGTGCCAGCAGCCTGGACAGGGTAAGGTCAAGCTACACCTTC
CASSLDRVRSSYTF
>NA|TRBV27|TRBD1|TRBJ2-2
TGTGCCAGCAGGGGACAGGGGGTCTCCGGGGAGCTGTTTTTT
CASRGQGVSGELFF
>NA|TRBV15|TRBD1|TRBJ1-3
TGTGCCACCAGCAGGACAGGGGGCGGAAACACCATATATTTT
CATSRTGGGNTIYF
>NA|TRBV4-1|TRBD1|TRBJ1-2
TGCGCCAGCAGCCAAGCCCCGCCCGACAGGGGGGTGTATGGCTACACCTTC
CASSQAPPDRGVYGYTF
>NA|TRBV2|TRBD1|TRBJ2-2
TGTGCCAGCAAAAGACAGGGCGACACCGGGGAGCTGTTTTTT
CASKRQGDTGELFF
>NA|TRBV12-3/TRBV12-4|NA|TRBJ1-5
TGTGCCAGCACCCATAGCAATCAGCCCCAGCATTTT
CASTHSNQPQHF
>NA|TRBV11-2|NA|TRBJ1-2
TGTGCCAGCAAAATTGGGTCGGCAGGGGATGAGGGCTACACCTTC
CASKIGSAGDEGYTF
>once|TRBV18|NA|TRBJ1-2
TGTGCCAGCTCACCTCCGACAGTAAACTATGGCTACACCTTC
CASSPPTVNYGYTF
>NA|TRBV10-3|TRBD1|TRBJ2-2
TGTGCCATCAGAGCTGGGACAGGGAACGCCGGGGAGCTGTTTTTT
CAIRAGTGNAGELFF
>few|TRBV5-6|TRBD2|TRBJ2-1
TGTGCCAGCAGCCCGGGGACTAGCGTGGAGCAGTTCTTC
CASSPGTSVEQFF
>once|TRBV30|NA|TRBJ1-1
TGTGCCTGGAGTTCAGGGGCCAGTATGAACACTGAAGCTTTCTTT
CAWSSGASMNTEAFF
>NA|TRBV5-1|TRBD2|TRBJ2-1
TGCGCCAGCACCCCAGGCGGGGGGATTCGGCCCAATGAGCAGTTCTTC
CASTPGGGIRPNEQFF
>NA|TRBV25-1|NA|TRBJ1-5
TGTGCCAGCCGTGGCGTCGGCAATCAGCCCCAGCATTTT
CASRGVGNQPQHF
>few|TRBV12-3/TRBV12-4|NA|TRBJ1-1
TGTGCCAGCAGTAAAAGGGAGGACACTGAAGCTTTCTTT
CASSKREDTEAFF
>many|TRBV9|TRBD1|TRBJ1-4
TGTGCCAGCAGCGAGGGGGACAGGGGATGGGGTGAAAAACTGTTTTTT
CASSEGDRGWGEKLFF
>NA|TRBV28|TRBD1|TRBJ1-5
TGTGCCAGCAGTTCCGGACAGGGGGGCGTACAGCCCCAGCATTTT
CASSSGQGGVQPQHF
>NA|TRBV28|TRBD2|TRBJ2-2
TGTGCCAGCACGTCGGGGGGGCAGGGAGGCACCGGGGAGCTGTTTTTT
CASTSGGQGGTGELFF
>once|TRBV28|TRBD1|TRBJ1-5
TGTGCCAGCTCCGGGACAGGGAATAGGGGAGGTGTAATGAGCAATCAGCCCCAGCATTTT
CASSGTGNRGGVMSNQPQHF
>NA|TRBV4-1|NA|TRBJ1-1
TGCGCCAGCAGCCAAGATAACAGCTACCTAACTGAAGCTTTCTTT
CASSQDNSYLTEAFF
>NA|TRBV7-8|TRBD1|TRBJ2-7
TGTGCCAGCAGCGTCCCCCGCACGGGACAGGGGACCTACGAGCAGTACTTC
CASSVPRTGQGTYEQYF
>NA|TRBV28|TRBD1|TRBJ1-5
TGTGCCAGCAGCCCGACAGGGGGTTACAATCAGCCCCAGCATTTT
CASSPTGGYNQPQHF
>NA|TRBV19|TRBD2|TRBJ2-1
TGTGCCAGTAGTATAACTGGCGGGGGGGCCATTGAGCAGTTCTTC
CASSITGGGAIEQFF
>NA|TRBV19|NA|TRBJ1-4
TGTGCCAGTAGTTCCGGGAAGGCGAACGAAAAACTGTTTTTT
CASSSGKANEKLFF
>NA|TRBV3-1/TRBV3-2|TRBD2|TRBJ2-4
TGTGCCAGCAGCCAAGCCGGGGGGAACATTCAGTACTTC
CASSQAGGNIQYF
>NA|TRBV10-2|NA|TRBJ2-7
TGCGCCAGCAGTGAGAGGACTACGCAGTACTTC
CASSERTTQYF
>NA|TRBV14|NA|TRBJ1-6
TGTGCCAGCAGCCAAGATCTGGGGCTGTCACCCCTCCACTTT
CASSQDLGLSPLHF
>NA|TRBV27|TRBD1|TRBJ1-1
TGTGCCAGCAGCCCCACAGGGGCGCGCACTGAAGCTTTCTTT
CASSPTGARTEAFF
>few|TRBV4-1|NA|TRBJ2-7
TGCGCCAGCAGCCATTCGGACAGACCCTACGAGCAGTACTTC
CASSHSDRPYEQYF
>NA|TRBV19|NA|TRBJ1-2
TGTGCCAGTACCTCGCAGGGCTATGGCTACACCTTC
CASTSQGYGYTF